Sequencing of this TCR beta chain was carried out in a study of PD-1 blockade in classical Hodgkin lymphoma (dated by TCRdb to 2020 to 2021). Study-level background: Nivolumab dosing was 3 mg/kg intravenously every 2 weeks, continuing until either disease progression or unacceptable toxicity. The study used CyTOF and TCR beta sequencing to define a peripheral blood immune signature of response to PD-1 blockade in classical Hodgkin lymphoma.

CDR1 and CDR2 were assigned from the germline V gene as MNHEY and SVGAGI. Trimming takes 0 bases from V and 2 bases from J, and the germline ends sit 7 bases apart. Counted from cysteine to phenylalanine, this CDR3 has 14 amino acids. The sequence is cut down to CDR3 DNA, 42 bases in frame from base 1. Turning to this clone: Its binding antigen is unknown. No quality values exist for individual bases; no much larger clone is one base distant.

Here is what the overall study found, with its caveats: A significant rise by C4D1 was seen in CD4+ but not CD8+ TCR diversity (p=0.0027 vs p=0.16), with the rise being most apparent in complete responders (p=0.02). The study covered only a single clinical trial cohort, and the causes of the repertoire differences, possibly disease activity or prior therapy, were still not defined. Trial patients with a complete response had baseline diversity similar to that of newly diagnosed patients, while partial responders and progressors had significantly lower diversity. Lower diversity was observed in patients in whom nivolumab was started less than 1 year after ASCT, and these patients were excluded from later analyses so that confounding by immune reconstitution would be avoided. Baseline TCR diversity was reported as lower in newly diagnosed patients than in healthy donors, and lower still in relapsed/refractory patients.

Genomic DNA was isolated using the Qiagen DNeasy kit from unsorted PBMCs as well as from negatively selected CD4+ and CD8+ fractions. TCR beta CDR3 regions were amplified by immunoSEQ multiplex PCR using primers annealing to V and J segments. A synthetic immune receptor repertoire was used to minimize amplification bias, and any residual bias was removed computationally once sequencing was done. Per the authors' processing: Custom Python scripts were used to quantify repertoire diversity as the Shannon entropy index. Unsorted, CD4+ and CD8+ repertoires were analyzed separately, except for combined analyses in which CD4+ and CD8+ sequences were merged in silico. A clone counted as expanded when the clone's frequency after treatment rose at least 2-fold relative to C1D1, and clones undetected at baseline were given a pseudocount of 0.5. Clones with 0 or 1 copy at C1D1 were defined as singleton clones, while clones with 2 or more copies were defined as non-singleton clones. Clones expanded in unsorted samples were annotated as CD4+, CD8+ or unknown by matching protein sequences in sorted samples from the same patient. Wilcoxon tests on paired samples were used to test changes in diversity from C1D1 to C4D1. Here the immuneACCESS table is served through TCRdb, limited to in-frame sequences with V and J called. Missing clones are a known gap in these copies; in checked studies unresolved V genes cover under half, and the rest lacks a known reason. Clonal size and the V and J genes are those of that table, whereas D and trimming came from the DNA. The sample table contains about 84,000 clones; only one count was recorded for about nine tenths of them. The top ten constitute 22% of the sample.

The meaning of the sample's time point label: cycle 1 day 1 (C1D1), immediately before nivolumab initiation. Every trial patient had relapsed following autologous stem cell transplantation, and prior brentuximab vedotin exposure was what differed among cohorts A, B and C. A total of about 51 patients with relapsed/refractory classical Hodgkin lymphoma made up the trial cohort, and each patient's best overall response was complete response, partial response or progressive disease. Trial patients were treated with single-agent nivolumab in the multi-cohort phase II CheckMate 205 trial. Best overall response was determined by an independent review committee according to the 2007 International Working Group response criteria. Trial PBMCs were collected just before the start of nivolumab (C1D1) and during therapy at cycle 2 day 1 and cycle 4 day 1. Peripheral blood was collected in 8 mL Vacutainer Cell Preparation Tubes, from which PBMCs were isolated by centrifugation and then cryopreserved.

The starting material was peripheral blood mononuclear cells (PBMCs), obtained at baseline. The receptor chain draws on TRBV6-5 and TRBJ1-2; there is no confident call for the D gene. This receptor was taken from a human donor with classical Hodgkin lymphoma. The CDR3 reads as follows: CASSYSMGNYGYTF. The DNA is TGTGCCAGCAGTTACTCGATGGGGAACTATGGCTACACCTTC.